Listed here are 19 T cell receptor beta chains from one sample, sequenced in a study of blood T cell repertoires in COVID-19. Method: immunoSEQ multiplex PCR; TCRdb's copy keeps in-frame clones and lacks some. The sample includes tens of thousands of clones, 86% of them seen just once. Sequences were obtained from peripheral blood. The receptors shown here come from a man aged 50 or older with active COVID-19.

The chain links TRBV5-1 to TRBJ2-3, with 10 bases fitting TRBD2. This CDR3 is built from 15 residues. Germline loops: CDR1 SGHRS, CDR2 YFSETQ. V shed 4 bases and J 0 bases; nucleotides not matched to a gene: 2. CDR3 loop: CASSTSGDSTDTQYF. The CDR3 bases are TGCGCCAGCAGCACTAGCGGGGATAGCACAGATACGCAGTATTTT.

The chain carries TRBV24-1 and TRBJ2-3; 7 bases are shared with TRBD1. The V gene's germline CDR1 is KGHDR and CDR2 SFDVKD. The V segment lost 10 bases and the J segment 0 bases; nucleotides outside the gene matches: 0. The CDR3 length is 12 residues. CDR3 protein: CATGQSTDTQYF. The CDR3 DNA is TGTGCCACGGGACAGAGCACAGATACGCAGTATTTT.

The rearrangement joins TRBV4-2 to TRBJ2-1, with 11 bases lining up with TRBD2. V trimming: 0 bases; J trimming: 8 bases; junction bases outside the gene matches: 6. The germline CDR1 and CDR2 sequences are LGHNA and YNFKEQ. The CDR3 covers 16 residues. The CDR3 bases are TGTGCCAGCAGCCAAGAGGAACTAGCGGGAGACGATGAGCAGTTCTTC. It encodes CASSQEELAGDDEQFF.

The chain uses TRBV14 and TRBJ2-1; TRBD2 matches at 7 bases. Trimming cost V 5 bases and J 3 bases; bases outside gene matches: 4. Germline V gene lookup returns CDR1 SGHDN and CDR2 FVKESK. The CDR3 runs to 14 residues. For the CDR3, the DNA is TGTGCCAGCAGCTCCAGGGACTACTACAATGAGCAGTTCTTC. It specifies CASSSRDYYNEQFF.

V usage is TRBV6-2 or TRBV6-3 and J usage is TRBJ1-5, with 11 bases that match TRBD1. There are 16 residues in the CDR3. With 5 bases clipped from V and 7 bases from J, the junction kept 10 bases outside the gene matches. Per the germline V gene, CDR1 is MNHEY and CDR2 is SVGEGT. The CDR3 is CASSHRRGQGEQPQHF. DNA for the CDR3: TGTGCCAGCAGTCACCGCCGGGGACAGGGGGAACAGCCCCAGCATTTT.

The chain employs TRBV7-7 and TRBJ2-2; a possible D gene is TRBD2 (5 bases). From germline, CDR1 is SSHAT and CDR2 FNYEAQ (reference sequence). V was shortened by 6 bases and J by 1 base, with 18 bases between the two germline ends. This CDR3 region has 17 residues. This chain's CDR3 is CASSPLSGALNTGELFF. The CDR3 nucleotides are TGTGCCAGCAGTCCCCTGAGCGGAGCCTTGAACACCGGGGAGCTGTTTTTT.

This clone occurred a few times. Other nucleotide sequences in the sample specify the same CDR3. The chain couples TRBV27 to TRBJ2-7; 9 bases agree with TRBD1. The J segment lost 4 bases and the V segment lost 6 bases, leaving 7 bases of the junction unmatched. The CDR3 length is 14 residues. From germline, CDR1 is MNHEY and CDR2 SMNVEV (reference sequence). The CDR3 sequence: CASSSTGGPYEQYF. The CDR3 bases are TGTGCCAGCAGCTCAACAGGGGGCCCATACGAGCAGTACTTC.

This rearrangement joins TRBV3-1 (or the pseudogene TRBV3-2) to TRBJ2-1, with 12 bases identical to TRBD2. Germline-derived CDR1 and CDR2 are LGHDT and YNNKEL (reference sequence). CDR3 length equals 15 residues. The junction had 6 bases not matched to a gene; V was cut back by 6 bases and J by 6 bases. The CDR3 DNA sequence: TGTGCCAGCAGATCGGGACTAGCGGGTCTCAATGAGCAGTTCTTC. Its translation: CASRSGLAGLNEQFF.

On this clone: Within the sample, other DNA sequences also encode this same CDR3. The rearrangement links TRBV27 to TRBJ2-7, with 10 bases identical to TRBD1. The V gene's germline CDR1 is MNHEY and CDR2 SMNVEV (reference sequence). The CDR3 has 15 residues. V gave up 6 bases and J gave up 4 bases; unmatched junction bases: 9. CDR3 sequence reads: CASRGLGQGRYEQYF. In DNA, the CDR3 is TGTGCCAGCAGGGGCTTGGGACAGGGGCGTTACGAGCAGTACTTC.

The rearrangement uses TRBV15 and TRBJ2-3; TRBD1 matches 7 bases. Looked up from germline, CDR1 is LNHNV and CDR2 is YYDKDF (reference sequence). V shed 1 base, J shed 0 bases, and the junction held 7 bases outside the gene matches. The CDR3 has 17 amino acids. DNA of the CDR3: TGTGCCACCAGCAGAGGATTTAGGGGGCCTAGCACAGATACGCAGTATTTT. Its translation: CATSRGFRGPSTDTQYF.

The CDR3 nucleotides read TGTGCCAGCAGCCAATCTAGGGGCGTGCGGCCCCAGCATTTT. It encodes CASSQSRGVRPQHF. The V call is TRBV16, the J call TRBJ1-5, with D perhaps TRBD1 (5 bases). The CDR3 contains 14 residues. Germline values: CDR1 KGHSY, CDR2 FQNENV. The V gene lost 0 bases and the J gene lost 9 bases, with 12 bases spanning the gap.

In nucleotides, the CDR3 is TGTGCCAGCAGCCAACAGCCTACCGCTAGCACAGATACGCAGTATTTT. As protein: CASSQQPTASTDTQYF. V is TRBV2 and J is TRBJ2-3; no clear D gene. The CDR3 loop spans 16 amino acids. The V end was cut by 6 bases, the J end by 0 bases, with 16 bases between. Germline V gene sequence: CDR1 SNHLY, CDR2 FYNNEI.

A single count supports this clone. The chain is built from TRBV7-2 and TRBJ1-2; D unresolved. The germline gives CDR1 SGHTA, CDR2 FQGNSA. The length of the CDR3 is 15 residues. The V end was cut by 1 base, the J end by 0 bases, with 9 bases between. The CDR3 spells CASSLDSTANYGYTF. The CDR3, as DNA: TGTGCCAGCAGCTTAGATTCGACTGCTAACTATGGCTACACCTTC. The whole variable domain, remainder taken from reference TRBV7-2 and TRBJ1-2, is GAGVSQSPSNKVTEKGKDVELRCDPISGHTALYWYRQSLGQGLEFLIYFQGNSAPDKSGLPSDRFSAERTGGSVSTLTIQRTQQEDSAVYLCASSLDSTANYGYTFGSGTRLTVV.

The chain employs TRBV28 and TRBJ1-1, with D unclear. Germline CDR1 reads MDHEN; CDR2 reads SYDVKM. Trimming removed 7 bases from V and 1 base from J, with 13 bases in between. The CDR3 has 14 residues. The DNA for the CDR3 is TGTGCCAGCATCCCGCGGAACCGGAACACTGAAGCTTTCTTT. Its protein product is CASIPRNRNTEAFF.

CDR3 sequence reads: CASSSPGRTSTGELFF. The CDR3, as DNA: TGTGCCAGCAGTTCCCCGGGCAGGACATCGACCGGGGAGCTGTTTTTT. The rearrangement joins TRBV28 to TRBJ2-2, with a possible D match to TRBD1 (5 bases). V was pared by 4 bases and J by 5 bases, with 17 bases between. This CDR3 has 16 amino acids. The germline V gene encodes CDR1 MDHEN and CDR2 SYDVKM.

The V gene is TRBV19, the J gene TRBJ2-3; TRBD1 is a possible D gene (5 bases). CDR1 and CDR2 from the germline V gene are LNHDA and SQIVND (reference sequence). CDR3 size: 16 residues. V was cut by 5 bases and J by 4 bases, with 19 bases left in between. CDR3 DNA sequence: TGTGCCAGTAGTGGAAACAGGATCTATGGGGCAGATACGCAGTATTTT. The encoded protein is CASSGNRIYGADTQYF.

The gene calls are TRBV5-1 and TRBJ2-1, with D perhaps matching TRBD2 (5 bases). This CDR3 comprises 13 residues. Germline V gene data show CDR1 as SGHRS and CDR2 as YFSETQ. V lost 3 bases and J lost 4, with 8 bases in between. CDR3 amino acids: CASSSQRYNEQFF. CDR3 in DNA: TGCGCCAGCAGCTCTCAGCGGTACAATGAGCAGTTCTTC.

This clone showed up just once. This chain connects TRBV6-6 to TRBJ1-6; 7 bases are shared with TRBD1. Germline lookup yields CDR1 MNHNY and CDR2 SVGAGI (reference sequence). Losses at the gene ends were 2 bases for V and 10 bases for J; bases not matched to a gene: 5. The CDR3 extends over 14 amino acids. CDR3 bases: TGTGCCAGCAGTTACGGCCAGGGGGGATCACCCCTCCACTTT. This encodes CASSYGQGGSPLHF.

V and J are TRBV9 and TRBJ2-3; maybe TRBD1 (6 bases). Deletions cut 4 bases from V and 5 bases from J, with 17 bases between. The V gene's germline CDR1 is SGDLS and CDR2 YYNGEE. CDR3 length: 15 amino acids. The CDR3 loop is CASSLLGQTGDTQYF. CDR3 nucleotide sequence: TGTGCCAGCAGCCTTCTCGGACAGACGGGAGATACGCAGTATTTT.